The T cell receptor beta chain described here comes from a study of T cells expressing NK-cell markers. Turning to the study itself: Repertoire data for TCR beta were derived from sorted T cells (CD3+CD56+NKG2C+, CD3+CD56+NKG2C- and CD3+CD56-NKG2C+).

TCRdb reprocessed the 5' RACE reads and reports one entry per CDR3 protein, with no DNA. This repertoire includes about 550,000 distinct CDR3 sequences. The CDR3 loop spans 16 amino acids. Germline values: CDR1 DFQATT, CDR2 SNEGSKA (reference sequence). The rearrangement links TRBV20-1 to TRBJ2-1; TCRdb's D call of TRBD2 is untestable without DNA. This clonotype was obtained from a man aged 18 to 29 in good health. The specimen was blood T cells: a sorted CD56 or NKG2C T cell subset, CD4+ or CD8+ T cells, or bulk PBMC T cells (not recorded which). The CDR3 spells CSARDTGTSGTNEQFF.